This T cell receptor beta chain was identified in a study of T cell responses to AZD1222 COVID-19 vaccine. The study's findings and limits: Donors, mostly white British, included more females; clonal diversity was possibly underestimated. The breadth and depth of Spike-specific TCRs increased once two AZD1222 doses had been given.

This CDR3 has 14 amino acids. With 4 bases clipped from V and 8 bases from J, the junction kept 6 bases outside the gene matches. In germline, CDR1 is SGHTS, CDR2 YDEGEE. This clone was recorded only once. Its target is unknown. Profiling relied on immunoSEQ multiplex PCR, and the TCRdb table lists in-frame clones only, not all of them. The data show 90,000 to 130,000 clones, 81% seen once. The specimen was peripheral blood, collected on day 0 of AZD1222 vaccination. The receptor was isolated from an adult in good health. The chain uses TRBV5-8 and TRBJ1-4; TRBD1 agrees at 9 bases. CDR3 protein: CASSQGQGGEKLFF. CDR3 DNA: TGTGCCAGCAGCCAGGGACAGGGCGGAGAAAAACTGTTTTTT.